The source of this T cell receptor beta chain is a study of T cell responses to AZD1222 COVID-19 vaccine. Broader study findings: An increase in Spike-specific TCR breadth and depth was observed after two AZD1222 doses. Repertoires in all cases were sampled only once the peak T cell response had passed. Vaccine-associated CD4 TCRs spanned spike, dominant at 160-218 and 743-854. Nearly half of spike-specific TCRs reportedly go after variant regions that carry no mutations.

CDR3 size: 14 residues. Comment on this clone: Its antigen remains unknown.

Using immunoSEQ multiplex PCR, the repertoire was profiled, and TCRdb retains in-frame clones only, with some absent. Of more than 90,000 clones in the sample, more than 75% were seen once. This chain connects TRBV21-1 to TRBJ2-7; TRBD2 was called by the table and not checked on the DNA. TRBV21-1 is deemed a pseudogene. The sample in question was peripheral blood, obtained 28 days after the second AZD1222 dose. This receptor was identified in an adult who received the AZD1222 COVID-19 vaccine. Here the CDR3 DNA reads TGTGCCAGCAGCAAAGTTAAGCGGAGCTACGAGCAGTACTTC. This sequence encodes CASSKVKRSYEQYF.